The 30 T cell receptor beta chains below all came from one sample that was sequenced in a study of cytomegalovirus exposure and HLA in healthy donors. Primers: 60 Vbeta forward and 13 Jbeta reverse. Method: immunoSEQ multiplex PCR; TCRdb's copy keeps in-frame clones and lacks some. The sample lists about 130,000 clones, 70% to 85% occurring once. The sequencing input was PBMCs. The receptors stem from a boy aged 5-17 years in good health and CMV-seronegative.

The rearrangement joins TRBV19 to TRBJ1-2; 7 bases align to TRBD1. The J segment lost 3 bases and the V segment lost 4 bases, leaving 5 bases of the junction unmatched. This CDR3 has 14 residues. The V gene's germline CDR1 is LNHDA and CDR2 SQIVND (reference sequence). In DNA form, the CDR3 reads TGTGCCAGTAGTACCCCGGACAGGTACTATGGCTACACCTTC. It translates to CASSTPDRYYGYTF.

The chain uses TRBV6-6 and TRBJ2-7; unclear D gene. Per the germline V gene, CDR1 is MNHNY and CDR2 is SVGAGI (reference sequence). V lost 4 bases to trimming and J lost 4 bases, with 8 bases between them. The CDR3 sequence is 12 residues long. Written as DNA, the CDR3 is TGTGCCAGCAGTTCCCGGTTTTACGAGCAGTACTTC. Its protein product is CASSSRFYEQYF.

There are a few counts of this clone. The chain uses TRBV30 and TRBJ2-5, with 9 bases aligning to TRBD2. After removal of 1 base from V and 5 bases from J, the junction contained 8 bases not matched to a gene. Germline V CDR1 and CDR2: GTSNPN, SVGIG (reference sequence). The CDR3 is 15 amino acids. CDR3 amino acids: CAWSAIAGEGETQYF. In DNA, the CDR3 is TGTGCCTGGAGTGCAATAGCGGGGGAGGGGGAGACCCAGTACTTC.

The J gene is TRBJ1-3, the V gene TRBV5-5; 7 bases agree with TRBD1. J lost 2 bases, V lost 5 bases, and 10 bases had no gene match. Germline CDR1 reads SGHKS; CDR2 reads YYEKEE (reference sequence). The CDR3 loop spans 16 amino acids. In DNA form, the CDR3 reads TGTGCCAGCAGACATAGCACAGGGGCAGCTGGAAACACCATATATTTT. Protein: CASRHSTGAAGNTIYF.

This chain joins TRBV6-1 and TRBJ2-2; D is undetermined. Germline CDR1 reads MNHNS; CDR2 reads SASEGT. The CDR3 loop spans 15 amino acids. V lost 4 bases and J 5 bases, leaving 14 bases between the germline ends. CDR3 protein: CASSGDFPRTGELFF. In nucleotides, the CDR3 is TGTGCCAGCAGTGGAGACTTCCCGAGGACCGGGGAGCTGTTTTTT.

The chain recombines TRBV30 with TRBJ1-1, with 8 bases aligning to TRBD1. Per the germline V gene, CDR1 is GTSNPN and CDR2 is SVGIG (reference sequence). The CDR3 covers 15 residues. With 2 bases clipped from V and 2 bases from J, the junction kept 7 bases outside the gene matches. CDR3 bases: TGTGCCTGGAGTCCAGGGACAGGTCATAACACTGAAGCTTTCTTT. Translation: CAWSPGTGHNTEAFF.

The V and J genes are TRBV5-1 and TRBJ1-1; the D gene is possibly TRBD1 (6 bases). The CDR3 contains 15 residues. Trimming took off 0 bases at V and 4 bases at J, with 13 bases between the two ends. Germline values: CDR1 SGHRS, CDR2 YFSETQ. CDR3 bases: TGCGCCAGCAGCTTGGCCTGGCAGGGGAGCACTGAAGCTTTCTTT. Translation: CASSLAWQGSTEAFF. The full variable domain, completed using reference TRBV5-1 and TRBJ1-1, is KAGVTQTPRYLIKTRGQQVTLSCSPISGHRSVSWYQQTPGQGLQFLFEYFSETQRNKGNFPGRFSGRQFSNSRSEMNVSTLELGDSALYLCASSLAWQGSTEAFFGQGTRLTVV.

V is TRBV6-1 and J is TRBJ1-4; D is unclear. V lost 1 base to trimming and J lost 5 bases, with 8 bases between them. The CDR3 is made up of 14 amino acids. Germline CDR1 and CDR2: MNHNS and SASEGT. CDR3 protein: CASSEGTVNEKLFF. CDR3 bases: TGTGCCAGCAGTGAAGGCACGGTGAATGAAAAACTGTTTTTT.

V is TRBV19 and J is TRBJ2-3; TRBD1 matches 7 bases. The CDR3 sequence is 13 residues long. The junction had 1 base not matched to a gene; V was cut back by 4 bases and J by 3 bases. CDR1 and CDR2 from the germline V gene are LNHDA and SQIVND (reference sequence). The CDR3 here is CASSKQGTDTQYF. The CDR3 DNA reads as TGTGCCAGTAGTAAACAGGGGACAGATACGCAGTATTTT.

The chain carries TRBV7-8 and TRBJ2-3; D is uncertain. This CDR3 has 11 residues. Germline V CDR1 and CDR2: SGHVS, FQNEAQ. The germline V and J ends were trimmed by 5 bases and 5 bases, with 5 bases remaining between them. The CDR3 DNA is TGTGCCAGCAGCCCCCGAGATACGCAGTATTTT. It specifies CASSPRDTQYF. Full variable domain (outside the CDR3, taken from reference TRBV7-8 and TRBJ2-3): GAGVSQSPRYKVAKRGQDVALRCDPISGHVSLFWYQQALGQGPEFLTYFQNEAQLDKSGLPSDRFFAERPEGSVSTLKIQRTQQEDSAVYLCASSPRDTQYFGPGTRLTVL.

This chain uses TRBV19 with TRBJ2-5; 10 bases agree with TRBD2. Trimming at V came to 4 bases and at J to 7 bases, leaving 12 bases not matched to a gene. Germline lookup yields CDR1 LNHDA and CDR2 SQIVND (reference sequence). The CDR3 length is 16 residues. The CDR3 DNA reads TGTGCCAGTAGTAGGAGAGGGACTAGCGCAGAGTGGACCCAGTACTTC. Its translation: CASSRRGTSAEWTQYF.

The gene calls are TRBV7-6 and TRBJ2-1; a weak D match, TRBD2 (7 bases). The length of the CDR3 is 14 residues. V was pared by 5 bases and J by 15 bases, with 23 bases between. Germline assignment: CDR1 SGHVS and CDR2 FNYEAQ. The CDR3 DNA is TGTGCCAGCAGCCCCCGGGAGCTAGCGGAGGGGGGGTTCTTC. Residues: CASSPRELAEGGFF.

In the case of this clone: This CDR3 is also generated by other DNA sequences in the sample. The chain carries TRBV4-1 and TRBJ2-1; D is perhaps TRBD2 (5 bases). Germline CDR1 MGHRA, CDR2 YSYEKL. The CDR3 loop spans 15 amino acids. Trimming took off 0 bases at V and 7 bases at J, with 13 bases between the two ends. The CDR3 loop reads CASSQDPLSGNEQFF. CDR3 DNA sequence: TGCGCCAGCAGCCAAGATCCTCTGTCGGGGAATGAGCAGTTCTTC.

The chain carries TRBV7-9 and TRBJ1-2; 10 bases map to TRBD1. CDR1 is SEHNR, CDR2 FQNEAQ, per germline (reference sequence). V lost 4 bases, J lost 5 bases, and 16 bases stayed unmatched. This CDR3 has 18 residues. The CDR3 protein is CASSSLEPGQGTKYGYTF. The DNA of the CDR3 is TGTGCCAGCAGCTCCCTGGAGCCGGGACAGGGGACGAAGTATGGCTACACCTTC.

V is TRBV2 and J is TRBJ2-7; TRBD1 matches 10 bases. CDR1 SNHLY and CDR2 FYNNEI come from the germline V gene. The J segment lost 3 bases and the V segment lost 6 bases, leaving 2 bases of the junction unmatched. This CDR3 region has 13 residues. CDR3 sequence (DNA): TGTGCCAGCAGGGGGACAGGGGACTACGAGCAGTACTTC. It codes for CASRGTGDYEQYF.

The chain employs TRBV4-2 and TRBJ2-2; perhaps TRBD2 as D (5 bases). The CDR3 sequence is 15 residues long. The germline V gene encodes CDR1 LGHNA and CDR2 YNFKEQ. Trimming took 3 bases from V and 4 from J, leaving 12 bases between them. The CDR3 DNA sequence: TGTGCCAGCAGCCAGGTGGGCCTAGCCACCGGGGAGCTGTTTTTT. Its protein product is CASSQVGLATGELFF.

The chain uses TRBV9 and TRBJ2-1; D gene ambiguous. The length of the CDR3 is 13 residues. Germline-derived CDR1 and CDR2 are SGDLS and YYNGEE. V lost 0 bases and J 5 bases, leaving 6 bases between the germline ends. Here the CDR3 reads CASSVGSNNEQFF. CDR3 in DNA: TGTGCCAGCAGCGTAGGCAGTAACAATGAGCAGTTCTTC.

For this clone: In the same sample, other DNA sequences code for this CDR3. The chain links TRBV27 to TRBJ1-1, with D tentatively TRBD1 (5 bases). Trimming shortened V by 2 bases and J by 4 bases, and 8 bases separated the two germline ends. The CDR3 loop spans 13 amino acids. In germline, CDR1 is MNHEY, CDR2 SMNVEV (reference sequence). CDR3 nucleotides: TGTGCCAGCAGTTTAGCGGGGGGCACTGAAGCTTTCTTT. Protein sequence: CASSLAGGTEAFF.

The chain is built from TRBV6-5 and TRBJ2-5; the match to TRBD2 covers 13 bases. Trimming took 2 bases from V and 4 from J; bases not matched to a gene: 1. CDR3 length: 15 residues. Looked up from germline, CDR1 is MNHEY and CDR2 is SVGAGI. The CDR3 spells CASSYGTSGTETQYF. DNA for the CDR3: TGTGCCAGCAGTTACGGGACTAGCGGGACAGAGACCCAGTACTTC.

In its sample, this clone was seen a few times. Written as DNA, the CDR3 is TGTGCCAGCCCGCGGCGGGATGCTCTCTACGAGCAGTACTTC. Translating gives CASPRRDALYEQYF. The V gene is TRBV25-1, the J gene TRBJ2-7; the D gene is possibly TRBD2 (6 bases). Trimming shortened V by 8 bases and J by 3 bases, and 17 bases separated the two germline ends. This CDR3 has 14 amino acids. Germline V CDR1 and CDR2: MGHDK, SYGVNS.

The CDR3 DNA sequence: TGTGCCAGCAGCTCTGCGGGAAGCACAGATACGCAGTATTTT. Its translation: CASSSAGSTDTQYF. The chain uses TRBV7-3 and TRBJ2-3, with D possibly being TRBD2 (6 bases). This CDR3 comprises 14 residues. Trimming took off 4 bases at V and 0 bases at J, with 8 bases between the two ends. CDR1 is SGHTA, CDR2 FQGTGA, per germline.

This chain uses TRBV2 with TRBJ2-3; TRBD1 matches 7 bases. The CDR3 length is 18 residues. Germline V gives CDR1 SNHLY, CDR2 FYNNEI. Trimming took 6 bases from V and 1 from J; bases not matched to a gene: 16. DNA of the CDR3: TGTGCCAGCAGGTCAATTTACAGGGGATTCTACGGCACAGATACGCAGTATTTT. Encoded protein: CASRSIYRGFYGTDTQYF. The full variable domain, in which reference TRBV2 and TRBJ2-3 provide the parts outside the CDR3, is EPEVTQTPSHQVTQMGQEVILRCVPISNHLYFYWYRQILGQKVEFLVSFYNNEISEKSEIFDDQFSVERPDGSNFTLKIRSTKLEDSAMYFCASRSIYRGFYGTDTQYFGPGTRLTVL.

This sequence joins TRBV25-1 and TRBJ2-7, with a tentative D call TRBD1 (6 bases). Germline V gene sequence: CDR1 MGHDK, CDR2 SYGVNS. V was shortened by 7 bases and J by 5 bases, with 15 bases between the two germline ends. The CDR3 length is 13 residues. CDR3 residues: CASKGTGYDEQYF. For the CDR3, the DNA is TGTGCCAGCAAGGGCACAGGGTACGACGAGCAGTACTTC.

This clone is a singleton in its sample. V and J are TRBV5-1 and TRBJ1-1, with 7 bases fitting TRBD1. The CDR3 is 16 amino acids. V shed 0 bases and J 4 bases; nucleotides not matched to a gene: 9. Germline-derived CDR1 and CDR2 are SGHRS and YFSETQ. CDR3 amino acids: CASSLGQGLRGTEAFF. The CDR3 bases are TGCGCCAGCAGCTTGGGACAGGGTCTAAGGGGCACTGAAGCTTTCTTT.

This clone was detected once. The CDR3 DNA reads as TGTGCCAGCAGTTTCCTGGGCAACCCTACCTATGGCTACACCTTC. Protein sequence: CASSFLGNPTYGYTF. The chain has TRBV6-5 and TRBJ1-2; the D is unclear. V shed 4 bases and J shed 4 bases, with 16 bases lying between them. This CDR3 is built from 15 residues. Germline V gene lookup returns CDR1 MNHEY and CDR2 SVGAGI.

The chain uses TRBV30 and TRBJ2-7; 7 bases map to TRBD1. CDR3 size: 14 residues. Per germline, CDR1 GTSNPN and CDR2 SVGIG (reference sequence). The junction had 8 bases not matched to a gene; V was cut back by 6 bases and J by 0 bases. CDR3 DNA: TGTGCCTGCAGTACCGGACAGGTCTCCTACGAGCAGTACTTC. Its protein product is CACSTGQVSYEQYF. The variable domain in full, with the rest retrieved from reference TRBV30 and TRBJ2-7, is SQTIHQWPATLVQPVGSPLSLECTVEGTSNPNLYWYRQAAGRGLQLLFYSVGIGQISSEVPQNLSASRPQDRQFILSSKKLLLSDSGFYLCACSTGQVSYEQYFGPGTRLTVT.

V gene TRBV30 combines with J gene TRBJ2-1; 13 bases are shared with TRBD2. Trimming removed 3 bases from V and 6 bases from J; junction bases left unmatched: 8. Germline V lookup: CDR1 GTSNPN, CDR2 SVGIG (reference sequence). CDR3 length: 16 amino acids. DNA of the CDR3: TGTGCCTGGAGGGGAGGACTAGCGGGGGACGCCAATGAGCAGTTCTTC. Protein sequence: CAWRGGLAGDANEQFF.

This clone was seen only a few times. This chain connects TRBV5-5 to TRBJ2-5, with D possibly being TRBD1 (5 bases). Trimming removed 0 bases at V and 4 bases at J, with 10 bases between. There are 14 residues in the CDR3. In germline, CDR1 is SGHKS, CDR2 YYEKEE (reference sequence). In DNA form, the CDR3 reads TGTGCCAGCAGCTTGGAGGGCAGGGCAGAGACCCAGTACTTC. It is translated as CASSLEGRAETQYF.

The genes are TRBV4-3 and TRBJ2-7; 9 bases agree with TRBD1. The CDR3 sequence is 17 residues long. The V and J ends lost 4 bases and 6 bases, in that order; junction bases with no gene match: 16. The germline V gene has CDR1 LGHNA and CDR2 YSLEER. The CDR3 bases are TGCGCCAGCAGCCGACAGCTCGCGGGACAGGGTCGAGGCGAGCAGTACTTC. This encodes CASSRQLAGQGRGEQYF.

This chain links TRBV6-6 with TRBJ1-4; perhaps TRBD1 as D (6 bases). The germline V gene encodes CDR1 MNHNY and CDR2 SVGAGI (reference sequence). Trimming pared 0 bases from V and 5 bases from J, leaving 10 bases between. The length of the CDR3 is 15 residues. The CDR3, as DNA: TGTGCCAGCAGTTACTCGAGGGGGGGAAATGAAAAACTGTTTTTT. This gives the protein CASSYSRGGNEKLFF.